Detailed here is one TCR beta chain. Germline assignment: CDR1 SGHTA and CDR2 FQGNSA. V was cut by 0 bases and J by 0 bases, with 22 bases left in between. This CDR3 has 20 amino acids. Original analysis: How many nucleated cells were present was estimated from reference gene primer amplification. Assay used: immunoSEQ multiplex PCR; TCRdb lists only in-frame clones, some missing. Clonal size and the V and J genes are those of that table, whereas D and trimming came from the DNA. The data contain around 150,000 clones, about 83% of them seen just once; the ten biggest clones take up approximately 3.6%. This sample is part of a study of blood T cell repertoires in COVID-19.

The TCR was taken from a woman aged 45-60 years with acute COVID-19. The sample comprised PBMCs or T cells enriched from blood (not recorded which). The chain has TRBV7-2 and TRBJ2-3, with D possibly matching TRBD2 (6 bases). The CDR3 is CASSLAIGFGLTTSTDTQYF. As DNA, the CDR3 is TGTGCCAGCAGCTTAGCCATAGGGTTCGGACTAACAACTAGCACAGATACGCAGTATTTT.